This T cell receptor (beta chain) was sequenced during a study of cytomegalovirus exposure and HLA in healthy donors. V dropped 1 base and J dropped 2 bases, with 11 bases sitting between them. The germline V gene encodes CDR1 SQVTM and CDR2 ANQGSEA. This CDR3 region has 14 residues. This PCR relied on a set of 60 Vbeta primers and 13 Jbeta primers. Profiled with immunoSEQ multiplex PCR; TCRdb holds only in-frame clones, not every one. Of about 120,000 clones detected, roughly 71% appear once; the ten largest clones hold roughly 3%. The TCR was taken from a woman in her thirties or forties in good health and CMV-seropositive. The gene calls are TRBV29-1 and TRBJ1-1; D gene uncertain. What was sequenced was PBMCs. DNA for the CDR3: TGCAGCGTTGAAGGGAGGAACTATAACACTGAAGCTTTCTTT. This gives the protein CSVEGRNYNTEAFF.